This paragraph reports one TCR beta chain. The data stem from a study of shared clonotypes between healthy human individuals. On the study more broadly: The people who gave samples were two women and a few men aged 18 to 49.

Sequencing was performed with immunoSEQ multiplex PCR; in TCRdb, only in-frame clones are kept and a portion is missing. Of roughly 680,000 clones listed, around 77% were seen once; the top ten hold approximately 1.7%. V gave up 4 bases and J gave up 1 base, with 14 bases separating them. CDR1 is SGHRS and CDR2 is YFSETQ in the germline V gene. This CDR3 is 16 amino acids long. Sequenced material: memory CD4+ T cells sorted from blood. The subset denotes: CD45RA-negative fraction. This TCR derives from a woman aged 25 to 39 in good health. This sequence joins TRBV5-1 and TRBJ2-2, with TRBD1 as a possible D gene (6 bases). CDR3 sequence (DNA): TGCGCCAGCAGCCCTAGGACAGTTCTGAACACCGGGGAGCTGTTTTTT. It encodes CASSPRTVLNTGELFF.